This T cell receptor (beta chain) is from a study of cytomegalovirus exposure and HLA in healthy donors. The study ran its PCR with 60 Vbeta and 13 Jbeta primers. Using immunoSEQ multiplex PCR, the repertoire was profiled, and TCRdb retains in-frame clones only, with some absent. This table has 90,000 to 150,000 clones, 76% appearing once. Germline V lookup: CDR1 MNHEY, CDR2 SVGAGI. V lost 5 bases to trimming and J lost 12 bases, with 15 bases between them. The CDR3 extends over 12 amino acids. The sample was PBMCs. This sequence joins TRBV6-5 and TRBJ2-3; D call uncertain. The source of this sequence is a woman in her 40s in good health and CMV-seropositive. This chain's CDR3 is CASSPRPDHQYF. The CDR3, as DNA: TGTGCCAGCAGTCCCAGGCCCGACCACCAGTATTTT.